A single sample is the source of the 24 T cell receptor beta chains below, sequenced in a study of monozygotic twins with inflammatory bowel disease. Using the 5' RACE reads, TCRdb records one entry per CDR3 protein without DNA. The sample's table shows about 200,000 distinct CDR3 sequences. The sequenced sample consisted of blood. These TCRs come from a human donor with ulcerative colitis or Crohn's disease, or a healthy co-twin of an affected twin (not recorded which).

The chain has TRBV29-1 and TRBJ2-5; TCRdb proposes TRBD1, but this gene call is untestable without DNA. The CDR3 spans 13 residues. CDR1 SQVTM and CDR2 ANQGSEA come from the germline V gene. The CDR3: CSVDSRGGETQYF.

V is TRBV5-1 and J is TRBJ2-2; TCRdb lists TRBD1, though no DNA is available to test this call. Germline V gives CDR1 SGHRS, CDR2 YFSETQ. This CDR3 comprises 16 residues. CDR3: CASSPREPTNTGELFF.

The chain recombines TRBV7-9 with TRBJ2-5; TCRdb proposes TRBD1, but this gene call is untestable without DNA. The CDR3 loop spans 14 amino acids. Germline V lookup: CDR1 SEHNR, CDR2 FQNEAQ (reference sequence). CDR3 loop: CASSLGPTPGTQYF. Filled out from reference TRBV7-9 and TRBJ2-5, the complete variable domain reads DTGVSQNPRHKITKRGQNVTFRCDPISEHNRLYWYRQTLGQGPEFLTYFQNEAQLEKSRLLSDRFSAERPKGSFSTLEIQRTEQGDSAMYLCASSLGPTPGTQYFGPGTRLLVL.

The genes are TRBV20-1 and TRBJ1-3; TCRdb proposes TRBD1, but this gene call is untestable without DNA. The CDR3 sequence is 15 residues long. Germline CDR1 is DFQATT and CDR2 is SNEGSKA (reference sequence). CDR3 in amino acids: CSAFGQGISGNTIYF.

This chain connects TRBV5-1 to TRBJ2-2. In germline, CDR1 is SGHRS, CDR2 YFSETQ. This CDR3 has 13 amino acids. This CDR3 reads CASSSRVSGELFF.

This sequence joins TRBV7-3 and TRBJ1-6; the D call from TCRdb, TRBD1, cannot be confirmed without DNA. Germline V gene data show CDR1 as SGHTA and CDR2 as FQGTGA. The length of the CDR3 is 15 residues. CDR3 loop: CASSLTGDGFSPLHF.

V gene TRBV25-1 combines with J gene TRBJ2-7; without DNA, the TCRdb call of TRBD2 cannot be checked. From germline, CDR1 is MGHDK and CDR2 SYGVNS. This CDR3 is built from 21 residues. Here the CDR3 reads CASSGSPDRVLGLAGVHEQYF.

The chain employs TRBV18 and TRBJ1-2. The CDR3 length is 14 residues. CDR1 is KGHSH and CDR2 is LQKENI in the germline V gene. CDR3 region: CASSQTQDPYGYTF.

CDR3: CASSLRGASNTGELFF. The chain has TRBV11-2 and TRBJ2-2; TCRdb reports TRBD2, a call that lacks DNA to check it against. CDR1 SGHAT and CDR2 FQNNGV come from the germline V gene. The CDR3 consists of 16 residues.

The V gene is TRBV7-6, the J gene TRBJ1-2; TCRdb names TRBD1, which stays unverified in the absence of DNA. Germline lookup yields CDR1 SGHVS and CDR2 FNYEAQ. This CDR3 is built from 11 residues. The CDR3 here is CATGQGNGYTF.

The gene calls are TRBV29-1 and TRBJ1-2; TCRdb lists TRBD1, though no DNA is available to test this call. The germline CDR1 and CDR2 sequences are SQVTM and ANQGSEA. The CDR3 totals 13 residues. The CDR3 sequence is CSVYYVDSTGYTF.

This chain connects TRBV4-1 to TRBJ2-5. CDR1 MGHRA and CDR2 YSYEKL come from the germline V gene. This CDR3 is built from 14 residues. The CDR3 sequence is CASSQGTGQETQYF.

The rearrangement uses TRBV28 and TRBJ1-2. The CDR3 spans 15 residues. CDR1 and CDR2 (germline): MDHEN, SYDVKM. CDR3 region: CASSLASTEYYGYTF.

The chain has TRBV18 and TRBJ1-1; absent DNA, TCRdb's TRBD1 call cannot be checked. The CDR3 has 16 amino acids. CDR1 KGHSH and CDR2 LQKENI come from the germline V gene. CDR3 sequence reads: CASSPPDTPWGTEAFF.

This chain uses TRBV9 with TRBJ2-2; TCRdb reports TRBD1, a call that lacks DNA to check it against. Per the germline V gene, CDR1 is SGDLS and CDR2 is YYNGEE. The CDR3 runs 15 residues. The CDR3 region is CASSADYRVTGELFF. Full variable domain (missing parts from reference TRBV9 and TRBJ2-2): DSGVTQTPKHLITATGQRVTLRCSPRSGDLSVYWYQQSLDQGLQFLIQYYNGEERAKGNILERFSAQQFPDLHSELNLSSLELGDSALYFCASSADYRVTGELFFGEGSRLTVL.

The chain couples TRBV4-2 to TRBJ1-6; with no DNA, the TCRdb D assignment of TRBD1 cannot be verified. Germline loops: CDR1 LGHNA, CDR2 YNFKEQ. The CDR3 runs 19 residues. The CDR3 loop is CASSQDLTGGASYNSPLHF.

The chain employs TRBV5-1 and TRBJ1-2; the D call of TRBD1 rests on TCRdb alone, since no DNA is present to check it. CDR1 and CDR2 from the germline V gene are SGHRS and YFSETQ. The CDR3 spans 17 residues. CDR3 in amino acids: CASSFGTGGIIDSGYTF.

This chain links TRBV19 with TRBJ1-1. The CDR3 extends over 12 amino acids. Per germline, CDR1 LNHDA and CDR2 SQIVND (reference sequence). Here the CDR3 reads CASSPRWTEAFF.

The V gene is TRBV25-1, the J gene TRBJ2-2; TCRdb indicates TRBD1, and absent DNA this call remains unverified. Germline V CDR1 and CDR2: MGHDK, SYGVNS. The CDR3 runs 14 residues. CDR3 sequence reads: CASSARLQTGELFF.

This chain connects TRBV7-2 to TRBJ1-2; lacking DNA, the TRBD1 call made by TCRdb goes unchecked. Germline V gene data show CDR1 as SGHTA and CDR2 as FQGNSA. CDR3 length equals 14 residues. The chain's CDR3 is CASSQGQGGWGYTF.

The genes are TRBV27 and TRBJ1-2; the TRBD1 assignment by TCRdb is unverifiable without DNA. The germline gives CDR1 MNHEY, CDR2 SMNVEV (reference sequence). CDR3 length equals 14 residues. CDR3 in amino acids: CASSAGARNYGYTF.

The chain joins TRBV12-3 or TRBV12-4 to TRBJ2-3; as DNA is missing, the TRBD2 call by TCRdb cannot be tested. The CDR3 has 17 amino acids. The chain's CDR3 is CASSLLTSGSLTDTQYF.

V usage is TRBV20-1 and J usage is TRBJ2-7. CDR1 and CDR2 (germline): DFQATT, SNEGSKA (reference sequence). The CDR3 spans 13 residues. The CDR3 protein is CSARGDGPYEQYF.

This chain links TRBV20-1 with TRBJ2-5; TCRdb outputs TRBD2, but without DNA this stays unchecked. Per the germline V gene, CDR1 is DFQATT and CDR2 is SNEGSKA (reference sequence). The CDR3 spans 15 residues. The CDR3 is CSARELAGDQETQYF.